This T cell receptor (beta chain) appears in the sequencing data of a study of CD8 T cells in ankylosing spondylitis. Study results and limitations: The clones that were linked to disease were reported to be significantly enriched in matched synovial fluid samples from ankylosing spondylitis patients. Earlier literature documents some of the motif variants in reactive arthritis synovial fluid and blood.

Each CDR3 protein gets one entry after TCRdb re-called the 5' RACE reads with MiXCR. In the table there are approximately 200,000 distinct CDR3 sequences, around 13% of which are singletons. On this clonotype: The antigen remains undetermined.

In germline, CDR1 is MNHEY, CDR2 SVGAGI. Trimming stripped 6 bases from V and 3 bases from J, with 18 bases between. This CDR3 is 15 amino acids long. This clonotype was obtained from a male donor with ankylosing spondylitis or in good health (not recorded which). What was sequenced was blood, either unsorted or a sorted T cell fraction (not recorded which). The chain recombines TRBV6-5 with TRBJ2-7; tentatively, D is TRBD1 (6 bases). The CDR3: CASSLSRGTHYEQYF. The CDR3 nucleotides read TGTGCCAGCAGCTTATCACGAGGGACACACTACGAGCAGTACTTC.